Listed below are T cell receptor beta chains from one sample, sequenced in a study of T cell responses to AZD1222 COVID-19 vaccine. Assay: immunoSEQ multiplex PCR; the TCRdb copy retains only in-frame clones and omits some. The table has about 140,000 clones, approximately 91% seen once; the top ten hold roughly 4.7%. Sequencing was performed on peripheral blood, taken on day 0 of AZD1222 vaccination. Every receptor here comes from an adult in good health. Each CDR3 is given with its conserved first and last residue. D genes are given only for firm matches. Clone size is shown for a subset of rows, as once, few, many or a class of expanded clone.

CDR3 DNA,CDR3 protein,V gene,D gene,clone size,J gene
TGCAGTGCGGTGAAGTCCGAGCAGTACTTC,CSAVKSEQYF,TRBV20-1,-,-,TRBJ2-7
TGCGCCAGCAGCTTATCCGGGACTCAGAACACTGAAGCTTTCTTT,CASSLSGTQNTEAFF,TRBV5-1,-,-,TRBJ1-1
TGTGCCAGCAGCTTAGGCGGACTAGCGGCTTACAATGAGCAGTTCTTC,CASSLGGLAAYNEQFF,TRBV7-2,TRBD2,-,TRBJ2-1
TGCAGCGTTGGAACAGGGGGTTCGGGGAACACTGAAGCTTTCTTT,CSVGTGGSGNTEAFF,TRBV29-1,TRBD1,-,TRBJ1-1
TGTGCCAGCAGCATAGGCGGGGGGCGATCTGAAGCTTTCTTT,CASSIGGGRSEAFF,TRBV7-2,-,few,TRBJ1-1
TGCGCCAGCAGCCTGGGACTAATAGATGAAAAACTGTTTTTT,CASSLGLIDEKLFF,TRBV5-1,-,-,TRBJ1-4
TGTGCCTGGAGGTCCGGGACCTACACCTTC,CAWRSGTYTF,TRBV30,-,few,TRBJ1-2
TGTGCCACCAGCAGCCGGTCCGAAAATTCACCCCTCCACTTT,CATSSRSENSPLHF,TRBV15,-,-,TRBJ1-6
TGTGCCAGCAGCTTACGGGGCTTAGGGAATTCACCCCTCCACTTT,CASSLRGLGNSPLHF,TRBV7-2,-,-,TRBJ1-6
TGTGCCAGCAGTTACGCAGGGGGCGTAGAGACCCAGTACTTC,CASSYAGGVETQYF,TRBV6-5,TRBD1,-,TRBJ2-5
TGTGCCAGTACCCAAGGAGGGATATATAATTCACCCCTCCACTTT,CASTQGGIYNSPLHF,TRBV19,-,-,TRBJ1-6
TGTGCCAGCTCACCAGACGGTAACTATGGCTACACCTTC,CASSPDGNYGYTF,TRBV18,-,-,TRBJ1-2
TGTGCCAGCAGTTACTCGGCCCAGAATCAGCCCCAGCATTTT,CASSYSAQNQPQHF,TRBV6-5,-,-,TRBJ1-5
TGTGCCAGCAGCCCCGTGGGAGGGGGGTACAACTATGGCTACACCTTC,CASSPVGGGYNYGYTF,TRBV6-6,-,-,TRBJ1-2
TGCAGCGTGGTGACAGGGTATGGCTACACCTTC,CSVVTGYGYTF,TRBV29-1,TRBD1,-,TRBJ1-2
TGTGCCAGCAGCGGAGGAGAGGGAAACACCATATATTTT,CASSGGEGNTIYF,TRBV28,-,-,TRBJ1-3
TGTGCCATCAGAGGGACGGCTAACACTGAAGCTTTCTTT,CAIRGTANTEAFF,TRBV10-3,-,few,TRBJ1-1
TGTGCCAGCTCCGCTCCGGAGAACACTGAAGCTTTCTTT,CASSAPENTEAFF,TRBV18,-,-,TRBJ1-1
TGTGCCAGCAGTTTTGGGCAGGGTTTCACTGAAGCTTTCTTT,CASSFGQGFTEAFF,TRBV27,-,-,TRBJ1-1
TGTGCCAGCAGCCAAGATTACAGGGCCCACTATGGCTACACCTTC,CASSQDYRAHYGYTF,TRBV4-2,-,-,TRBJ1-2
TGTGCCAGCAGCCTGAACTACGAGCAGTACTTC,CASSLNYEQYF,TRBV13,-,-,TRBJ2-7
TGTGCCAGCAGCTTACTCCGGGAGGACTCCTACGAGCAGTACTTC,CASSLLREDSYEQYF,TRBV11-2,TRBD2,-,TRBJ2-7
TGTGCCAGCTCACCCAAGGGTTACTATGGCTACACCTTC,CASSPKGYYGYTF,TRBV18,-,-,TRBJ1-2
TGTGCCAGCAGCCAAGATACGCGAGGTGGAAGCAATCAGCCCCAGCATTTT,CASSQDTRGGSNQPQHF,TRBV3-1/TRBV3-2,-,once,TRBJ1-5
TGTGCCAGCAGCTTGCGTTCGGGTGCTGGAAACACCATATATTTT,CASSLRSGAGNTIYF,TRBV5-8,-,-,TRBJ1-3
TGCGCCAGCAGTGGGGGGCTCGATCAGCCCCAGCATTTT,CASSGGLDQPQHF,TRBV10-1,-,-,TRBJ1-5
TGTGCCAGCAGCCAAGACGGTGGCTGGAAGAATGAGCAGTTCTTC,CASSQDGGWKNEQFF,TRBV3-1/TRBV3-2,-,-,TRBJ2-1
TGTGCCAGCAGTGAGGCCTTGGGGACTAGCGGGAGCAACGAGCAGTACTTC,CASSEALGTSGSNEQYF,TRBV6-1,TRBD2,once,TRBJ2-7
TGTGCCAGCAGTGAGGAATCAGGACTAGCGGGATTCAATGAGCAGTTCTTC,CASSEESGLAGFNEQFF,TRBV2,TRBD2,-,TRBJ2-1
TGTGCCAGCAGTTTATTGGGGACAGGGTTAGCTGGGGCCAACGTCCTGACTTTC,CASSLLGTGLAGANVLTF,TRBV27,TRBD1,-,TRBJ2-6
TGTGCCAGCAGTTTAACGGATACGCAGTATTTT,CASSLTDTQYF,TRBV12-3/TRBV12-4,-,-,TRBJ2-3
TGTGCCAGCAGTGGGGGGCGGATGAATAATTCACCCCTCCACTTT,CASSGGRMNNSPLHF,TRBV2,-,-,TRBJ1-6
TGTGCCATCAGTGTGGCGGGAGGCTATGGCTACACCTTC,CAISVAGGYGYTF,TRBV10-3,-,-,TRBJ1-2
TGTGCCAGCAGCCAAGTAGTCCGGAACTCTGGAAACACCATATATTTT,CASSQVVRNSGNTIYF,TRBV4-2,-,-,TRBJ1-3
TGTGCCAGCAGCCAAGCCCCAGGGGGTGAGCAGTTCTTC,CASSQAPGGEQFF,TRBV4-2,TRBD1,-,TRBJ2-1
TGTGCCAGCAGCTCCACAGCGGGGAGCTCCTACAATGAGCAGTTCTTC,CASSSTAGSSYNEQFF,TRBV11-2,TRBD2,once,TRBJ2-1
TGTGCCAGCAGTTACTCGGAAGGGGAAGGTTACGAGCAGTACTTC,CASSYSEGEGYEQYF,TRBV6-5,-,-,TRBJ2-7
TGTGCCAGCAGGACCTCAGGGGTGGGCAGGGGCTACACCTTC,CASRTSGVGRGYTF,TRBV5-6,-,once,TRBJ1-2
TGTGCCAGCCGGGACATTGAAGCTTTCTTT,CASRDIEAFF,TRBV2,-,-,TRBJ1-1
TGTGCCTGGAGGGGAGGGAATGCGAACACCGGGGAGCTGTTTTTT,CAWRGGNANTGELFF,TRBV30,TRBD2,-,TRBJ2-2
TGTGCCAGCAGTAGGGGACAGGGGAGTGGCTACACCTTC,CASSRGQGSGYTF,TRBV3-1/TRBV3-2,TRBD1,-,TRBJ1-2
TGTGCCAGCACTACATACCCCGGAGGCTATGGCTACACCTTC,CASTTYPGGYGYTF,TRBV6-1,-,-,TRBJ1-2
TGCGCCAGCAGCCTCGATACCCGGGACGGGGTCTACGAGCAGTACTTC,CASSLDTRDGVYEQYF,TRBV5-1,-,-,TRBJ2-7
TGCGCCAGCAGTAGGGGCGGTCGTAAGGCTCCGGCGAACACCGGGGAGCTGTTTTTT,CASSRGGRKAPANTGELFF,TRBV10-1,-,-,TRBJ2-2
TGTGCCAGCAGCTTAGGCGGGACTACCTACGAGCAGTACTTC,CASSLGGTTYEQYF,TRBV11-2,TRBD2,-,TRBJ2-7
TGTGCCAGCACAGCGGGAGAGGTCAACGAGCAGTACTTC,CASTAGEVNEQYF,TRBV27,TRBD2,-,TRBJ2-7
TGTGCCAGCAGAGATACAGGGAACACCGGGGAGCTGTTTTTT,CASRDTGNTGELFF,TRBV7-6,-,-,TRBJ2-2
TGTGCCAGCAGTGACCGACAGGTAAGCTCCTACAATGAGCAGTTCTTC,CASSDRQVSSYNEQFF,TRBV6-1,-,-,TRBJ2-1